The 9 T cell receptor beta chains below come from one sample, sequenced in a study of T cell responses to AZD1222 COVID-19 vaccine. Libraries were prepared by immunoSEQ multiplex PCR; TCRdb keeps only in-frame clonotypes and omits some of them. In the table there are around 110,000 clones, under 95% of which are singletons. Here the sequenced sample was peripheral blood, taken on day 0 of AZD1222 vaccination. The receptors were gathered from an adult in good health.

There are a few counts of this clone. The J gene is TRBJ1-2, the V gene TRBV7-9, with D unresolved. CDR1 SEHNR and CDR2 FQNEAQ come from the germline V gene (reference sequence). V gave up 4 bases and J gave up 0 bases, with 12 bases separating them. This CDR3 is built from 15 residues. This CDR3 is CASSSPMIANYGYTF. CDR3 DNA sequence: TGTGCCAGCAGCTCCCCGATGATTGCTAACTATGGCTACACCTTC.

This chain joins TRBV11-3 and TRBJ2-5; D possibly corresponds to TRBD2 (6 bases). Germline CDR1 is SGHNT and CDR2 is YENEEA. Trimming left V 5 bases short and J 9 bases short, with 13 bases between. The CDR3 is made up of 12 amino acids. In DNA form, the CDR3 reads TGTGCCAGCAGCGTAGCGGAAGGTCCCCAGTACTTC. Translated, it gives CASSVAEGPQYF.

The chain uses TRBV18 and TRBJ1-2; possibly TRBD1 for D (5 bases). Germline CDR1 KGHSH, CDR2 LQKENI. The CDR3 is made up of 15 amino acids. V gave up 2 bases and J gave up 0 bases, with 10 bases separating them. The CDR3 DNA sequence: TGTGCCAGCTCACCAATAGGGGACTCTAACTATGGCTACACCTTC. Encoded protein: CASSPIGDSNYGYTF.

CDR3 sequence (DNA): TGTGCCAGCAGCTTAGGGTCCTTACAGGGGCGAGATACGCAGTATTTT. It translates to CASSLGSLQGRDTQYF. The chain uses TRBV11-3 and TRBJ2-3; 7 nucleotides line up with TRBD1. Germline trimming cut 1 base from V and 5 bases from J; bases unmatched to any gene: 9. The CDR3 has 16 amino acids. CDR1 SGHNT and CDR2 YENEEA come from the germline V gene.

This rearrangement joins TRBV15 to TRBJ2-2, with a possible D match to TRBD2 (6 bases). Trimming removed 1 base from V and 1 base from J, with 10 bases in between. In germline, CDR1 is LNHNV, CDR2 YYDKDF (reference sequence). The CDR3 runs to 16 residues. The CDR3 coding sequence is TGTGCCACCAGCAGAGTAACGGGACTGAACACCGGGGAGCTGTTTTTT. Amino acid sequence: CATSRVTGLNTGELFF.

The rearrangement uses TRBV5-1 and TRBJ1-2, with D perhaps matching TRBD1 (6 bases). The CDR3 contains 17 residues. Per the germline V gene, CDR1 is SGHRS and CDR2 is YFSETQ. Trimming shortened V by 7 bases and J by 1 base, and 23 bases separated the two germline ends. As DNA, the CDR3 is TGCGCCAGCGCCAAGTTCCTTGGGGGGCTGGATAACTATGGCTACACCTTC. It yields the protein CASAKFLGGLDNYGYTF. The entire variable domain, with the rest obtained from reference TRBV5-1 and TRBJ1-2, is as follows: KAGVTQTPRYLIKTRGQQVTLSCSPISGHRSVSWYQQTPGQGLQFLFEYFSETQRNKGNFPGRFSGRQFSNSRSEMNVSTLELGDSALYLCASAKFLGGLDNYGYTFGSGTRLTVV.

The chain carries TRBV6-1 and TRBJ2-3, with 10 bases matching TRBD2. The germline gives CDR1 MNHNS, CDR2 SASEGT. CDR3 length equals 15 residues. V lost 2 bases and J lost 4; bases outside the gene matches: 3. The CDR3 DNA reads TGTGCCAGCAGTGAAATCAGCGGGGGGGCAGATACGCAGTATTTT. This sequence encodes CASSEISGGADTQYF.

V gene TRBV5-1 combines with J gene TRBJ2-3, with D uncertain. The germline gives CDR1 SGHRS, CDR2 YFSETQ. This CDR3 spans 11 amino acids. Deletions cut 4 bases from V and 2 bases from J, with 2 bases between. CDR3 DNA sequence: TGCGCCAGCAGCGACACAGATACGCAGTATTTT. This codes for CASSDTDTQYF.

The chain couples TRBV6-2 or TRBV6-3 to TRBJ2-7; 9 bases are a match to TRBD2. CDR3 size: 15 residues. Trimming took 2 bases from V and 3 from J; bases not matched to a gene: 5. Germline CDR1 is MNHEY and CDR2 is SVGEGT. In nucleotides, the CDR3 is TGTGCCAGCAGTTACCGGCTAGCGGGGAGCTACGAGCAGTACTTC. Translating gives CASSYRLAGSYEQYF.